This T cell receptor (beta chain) was retrieved from a study of CD8 T cells in ankylosing spondylitis. Study-level results: Matched ankylosing spondylitis synovial fluid reportedly contained a significantly enriched population of disease-linked clones. Disease-associated clones were CD8+ and fairly uncommon in peripheral blood. There was a TCR beta motif, made of several highly homologous variants, that appeared characteristic of ankylosing spondylitis blood. Earlier literature documents some of the motif variants in reactive arthritis synovial fluid and blood.

There are a few counts of this clonotype. Its matching antigen is unknown. Quantitative 5'-RACE with molecular barcodes was used to make the TCR beta libraries. TCRdb redid the calling of the 5' RACE reads with MiXCR, one entry per CDR3 protein. The table lists about 800,000 distinct CDR3 sequences, roughly 12% of them singletons. Trimming cost V 8 bases and J 6 bases, with 15 bases left between them. The CDR3 covers 13 residues. From germline, CDR1 is MNHNS and CDR2 SASEGT. The gene calls are TRBV6-1 and TRBJ2-3; no clear D gene. The sequence was collected from a male donor with ankylosing spondylitis. The material sequenced was blood, either unsorted or a sorted T cell fraction (not recorded which). CDR3 sequence reads: CASCPGRGDTQYF. CDR3 nucleotide sequence: TGTGCCAGCTGTCCCGGCCGTGGGGATACGCAGTATTTT.